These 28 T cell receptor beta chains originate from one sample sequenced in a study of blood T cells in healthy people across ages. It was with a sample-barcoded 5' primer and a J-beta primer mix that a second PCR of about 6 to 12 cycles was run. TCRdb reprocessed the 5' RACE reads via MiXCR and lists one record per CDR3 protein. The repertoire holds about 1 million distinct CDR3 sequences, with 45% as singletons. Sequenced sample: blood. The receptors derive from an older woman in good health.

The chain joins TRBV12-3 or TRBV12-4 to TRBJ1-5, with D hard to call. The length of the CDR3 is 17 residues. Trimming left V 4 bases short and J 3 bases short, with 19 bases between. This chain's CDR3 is CASSSFAGGFVNQPQHF. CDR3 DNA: TGTGCCAGCAGTTCTTTTGCGGGTGGTTTTGTCAATCAGCCCCAGCATTTT.

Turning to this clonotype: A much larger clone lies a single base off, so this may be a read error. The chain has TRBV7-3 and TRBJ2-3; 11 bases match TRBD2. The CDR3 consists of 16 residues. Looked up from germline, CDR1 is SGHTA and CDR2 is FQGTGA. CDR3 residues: CAGSPLAGGGADTQYF. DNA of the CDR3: TGTGCCGGCAGCCCTCTAGCGGGAGGCGGCGCAGATACGCAGTATTTT.

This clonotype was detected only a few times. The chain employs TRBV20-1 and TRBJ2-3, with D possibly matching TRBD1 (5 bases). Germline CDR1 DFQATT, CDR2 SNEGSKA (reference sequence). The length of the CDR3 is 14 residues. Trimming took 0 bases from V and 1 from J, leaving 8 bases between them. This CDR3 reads CSAREDIRTDTQYF. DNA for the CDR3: TGCAGTGCTAGAGAGGACATCCGCACAGATACGCAGTATTTT.

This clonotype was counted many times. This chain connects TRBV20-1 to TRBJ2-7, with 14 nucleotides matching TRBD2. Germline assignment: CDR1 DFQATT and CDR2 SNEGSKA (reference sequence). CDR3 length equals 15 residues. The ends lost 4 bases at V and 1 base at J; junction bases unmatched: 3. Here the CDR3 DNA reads TGCAGTGCTACTGGGACTAGCGGGAGTTCCTACGAGCAGTACTTC. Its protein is CSATGTSGSSYEQYF.

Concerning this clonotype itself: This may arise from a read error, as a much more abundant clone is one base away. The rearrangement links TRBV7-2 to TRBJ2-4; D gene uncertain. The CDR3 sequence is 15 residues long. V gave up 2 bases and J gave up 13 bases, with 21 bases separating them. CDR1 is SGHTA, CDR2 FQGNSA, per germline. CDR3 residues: CASSLNPGETYGQYF. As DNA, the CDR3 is TGTGCCAGCAGCTTAAACCCAGGAGAAACCTACGGGCAGTACTTC. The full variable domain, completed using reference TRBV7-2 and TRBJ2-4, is GAGVSQSPSNKVTEKGKDVELRCDPISGHTALYWYRQSLGQGLEFLIYFQGNSAPDKSGLPSDRFSAERTGGSVSTLTIQRTQQEDSAVYLCASSLNPGETYGQYFGAGTRLSVL.

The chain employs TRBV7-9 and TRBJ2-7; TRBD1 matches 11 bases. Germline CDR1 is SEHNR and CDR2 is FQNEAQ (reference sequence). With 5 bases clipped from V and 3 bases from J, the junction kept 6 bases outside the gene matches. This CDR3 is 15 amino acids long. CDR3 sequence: CASSRTGGVYYEQYF. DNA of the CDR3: TGTGCCAGCAGCCGGACAGGGGGCGTTTACTACGAGCAGTACTTC.

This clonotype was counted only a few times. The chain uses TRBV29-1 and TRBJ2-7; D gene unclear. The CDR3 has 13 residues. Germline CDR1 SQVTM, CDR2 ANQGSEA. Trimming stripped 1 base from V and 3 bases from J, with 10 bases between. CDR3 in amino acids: CSVEGSGNYEQYF. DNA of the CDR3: TGCAGCGTTGAAGGATCCGGTAACTACGAGCAGTACTTC.

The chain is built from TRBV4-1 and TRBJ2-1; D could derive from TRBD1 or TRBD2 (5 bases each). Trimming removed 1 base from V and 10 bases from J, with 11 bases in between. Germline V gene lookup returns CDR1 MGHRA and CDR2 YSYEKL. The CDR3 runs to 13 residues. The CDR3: CASSQGDGYEQFF. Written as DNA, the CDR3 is TGCGCCAGCAGCCAAGGGGACGGATACGAGCAGTTCTTC.

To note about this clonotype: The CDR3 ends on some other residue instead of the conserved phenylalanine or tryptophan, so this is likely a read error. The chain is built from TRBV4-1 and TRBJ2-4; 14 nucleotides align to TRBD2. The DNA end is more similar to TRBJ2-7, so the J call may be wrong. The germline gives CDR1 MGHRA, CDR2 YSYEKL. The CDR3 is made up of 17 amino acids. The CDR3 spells CASSQDLGTSGSDEQYY. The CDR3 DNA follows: TGCGCCAGCAGCCAAGATCTCGGGACTAGCGGGAGCGACGAGCAGTACTAC.

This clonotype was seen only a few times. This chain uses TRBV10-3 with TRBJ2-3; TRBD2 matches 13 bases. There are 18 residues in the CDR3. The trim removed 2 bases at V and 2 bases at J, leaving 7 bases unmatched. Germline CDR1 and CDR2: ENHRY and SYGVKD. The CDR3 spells CAISETPGLAGSTDTQYF. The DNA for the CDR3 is TGTGCCATCAGTGAGACCCCGGGACTAGCGGGATCCACAGATACGCAGTATTTT.

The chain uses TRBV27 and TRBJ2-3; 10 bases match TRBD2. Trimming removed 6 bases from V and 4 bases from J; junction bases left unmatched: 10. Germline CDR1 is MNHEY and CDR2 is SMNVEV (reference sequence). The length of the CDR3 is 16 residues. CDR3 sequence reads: CASSRMTSGYADTQYF. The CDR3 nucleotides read TGTGCCAGCAGCCGGATGACTAGCGGGTACGCAGATACGCAGTATTTT.

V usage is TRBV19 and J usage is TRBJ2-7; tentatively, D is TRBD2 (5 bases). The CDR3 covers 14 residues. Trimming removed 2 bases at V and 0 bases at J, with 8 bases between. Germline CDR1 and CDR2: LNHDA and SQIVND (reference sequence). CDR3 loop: CASSISSDSYEQYF. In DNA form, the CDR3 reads TGTGCCAGTAGTATAAGTAGCGACTCCTACGAGCAGTACTTC. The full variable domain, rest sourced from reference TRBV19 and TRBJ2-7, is DGGITQSPKYLFRKEGQNVTLSCEQNLNHDAMYWYRQDPGQGLRLIYYSQIVNDFQKGDIAEGYSVSREKKESFPLTVTSAQKNPTAFYLCASSISSDSYEQYFGPGTRLTVT.

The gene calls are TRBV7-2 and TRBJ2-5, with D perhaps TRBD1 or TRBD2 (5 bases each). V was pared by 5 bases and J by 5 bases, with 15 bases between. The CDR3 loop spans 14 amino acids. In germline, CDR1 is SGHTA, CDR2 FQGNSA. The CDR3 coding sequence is TGTGCCAGCAGCCTAGGGGCCTGGGGGGAGACCCAGTACTTC. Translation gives CASSLGAWGETQYF.

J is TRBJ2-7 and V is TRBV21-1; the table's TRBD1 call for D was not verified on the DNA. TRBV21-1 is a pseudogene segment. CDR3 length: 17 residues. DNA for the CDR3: TGTGCCAGCAGCAATAAGTGTATGACAGGTGCTGGGTTCGAGCAGTACTTC. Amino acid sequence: CASSNKCMTGAGFEQYF.

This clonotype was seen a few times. The CDR3 DNA sequence: TGCAGTGTTCTTTCCGGGACAGGGGCCTACGAGCAGTACTTC. Protein: CSVLSGTGAYEQYF. V and J are TRBV20-1 and TRBJ2-7, with 10 positions matching TRBD1. The junction had 8 bases not matched to a gene; V was cut back by 7 bases and J by 2 bases. The CDR3 is 14 amino acids. Per the germline V gene, CDR1 is DFQATT and CDR2 is SNEGSKA (reference sequence).

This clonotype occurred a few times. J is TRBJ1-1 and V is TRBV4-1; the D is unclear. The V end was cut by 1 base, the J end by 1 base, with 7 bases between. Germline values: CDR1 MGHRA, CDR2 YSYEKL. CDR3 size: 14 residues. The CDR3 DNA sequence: TGCGCCAGCAGCCAAGCGGTGACGAACACTGAAGCTTTCTTT. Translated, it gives CASSQAVTNTEAFF.

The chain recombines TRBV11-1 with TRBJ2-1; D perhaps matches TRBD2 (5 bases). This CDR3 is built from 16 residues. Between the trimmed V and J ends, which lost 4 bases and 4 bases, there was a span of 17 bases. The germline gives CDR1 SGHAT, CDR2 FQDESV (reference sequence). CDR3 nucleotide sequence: TGTGCCAGCAGCTCACCGTCTCGGGGATTATACAATGAGCAGTTCTTC. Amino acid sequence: CASSSPSRGLYNEQFF.

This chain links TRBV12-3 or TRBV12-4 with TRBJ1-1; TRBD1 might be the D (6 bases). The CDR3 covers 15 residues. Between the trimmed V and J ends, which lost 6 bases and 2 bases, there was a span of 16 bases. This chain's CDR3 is CASRLRGGGNTEAFF. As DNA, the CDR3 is TGTGCCAGCAGGCTAAGGGGGGGCGGTAACACTGAAGCTTTCTTT.

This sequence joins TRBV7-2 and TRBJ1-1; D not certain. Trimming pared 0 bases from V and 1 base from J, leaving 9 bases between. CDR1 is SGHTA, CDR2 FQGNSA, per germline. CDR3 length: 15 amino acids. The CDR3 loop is CASSLAAGENTEAFF. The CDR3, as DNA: TGTGCCAGCAGCTTAGCGGCGGGTGAGAACACTGAAGCTTTCTTT.

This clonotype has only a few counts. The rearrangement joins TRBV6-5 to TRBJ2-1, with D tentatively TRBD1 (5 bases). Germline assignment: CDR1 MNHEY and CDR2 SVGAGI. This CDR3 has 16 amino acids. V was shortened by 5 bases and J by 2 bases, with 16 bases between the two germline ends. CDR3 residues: CASSPLGADPYNEQFF. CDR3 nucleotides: TGTGCCAGCAGTCCCCTTGGGGCGGACCCCTACAATGAGCAGTTCTTC.

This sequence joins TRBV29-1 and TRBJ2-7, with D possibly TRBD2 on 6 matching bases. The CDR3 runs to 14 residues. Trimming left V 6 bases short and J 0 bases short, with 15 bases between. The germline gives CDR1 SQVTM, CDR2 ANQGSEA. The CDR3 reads CSVGGAGISYEQYF. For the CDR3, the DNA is TGCAGCGTGGGGGGAGCGGGTATCTCCTACGAGCAGTACTTC.

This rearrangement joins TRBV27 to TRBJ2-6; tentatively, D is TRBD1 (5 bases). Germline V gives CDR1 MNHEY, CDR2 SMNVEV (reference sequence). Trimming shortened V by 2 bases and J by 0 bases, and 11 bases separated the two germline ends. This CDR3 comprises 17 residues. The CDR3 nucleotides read TGTGCCAGCAGTTTAAAAGGGGCGAGCTCTGGGGCCAACGTCCTGACTTTC. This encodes CASSLKGASSGANVLTF.

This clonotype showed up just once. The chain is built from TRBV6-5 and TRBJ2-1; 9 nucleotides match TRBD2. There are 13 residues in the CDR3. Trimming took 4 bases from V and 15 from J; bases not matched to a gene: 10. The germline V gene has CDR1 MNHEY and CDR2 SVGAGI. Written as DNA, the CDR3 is TGTGCCAGCAGTTCGGTCTCGGGGACTAGCATGTTCTTC. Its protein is CASSSVSGTSMFF.

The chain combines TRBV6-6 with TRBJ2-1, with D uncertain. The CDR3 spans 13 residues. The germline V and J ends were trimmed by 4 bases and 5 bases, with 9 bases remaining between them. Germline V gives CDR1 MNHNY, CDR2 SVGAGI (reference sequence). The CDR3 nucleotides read TGTGCCAGCAGTTCGGGTCGAAACAATGAGCAGTTCTTC. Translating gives CASSSGRNNEQFF.

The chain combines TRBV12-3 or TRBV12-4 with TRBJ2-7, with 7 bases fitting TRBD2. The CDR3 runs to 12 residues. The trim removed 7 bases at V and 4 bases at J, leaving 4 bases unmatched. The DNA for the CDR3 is TGTGCCAGCAACTGGGAGGGATACGAGCAGTACTTC. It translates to CASNWEGYEQYF.

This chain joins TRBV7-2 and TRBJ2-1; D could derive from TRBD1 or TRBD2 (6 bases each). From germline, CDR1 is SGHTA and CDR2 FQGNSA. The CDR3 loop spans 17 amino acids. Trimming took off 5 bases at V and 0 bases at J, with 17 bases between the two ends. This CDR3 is CASSPFGGGSSYNEQFF. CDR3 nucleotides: TGTGCCAGCAGCCCCTTCGGAGGGGGTTCCTCCTACAATGAGCAGTTCTTC. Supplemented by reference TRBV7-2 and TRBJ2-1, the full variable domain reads GAGVSQSPSNKVTEKGKDVELRCDPISGHTALYWYRQSLGQGLEFLIYFQGNSAPDKSGLPSDRFSAERTGGSVSTLTIQRTQQEDSAVYLCASSPFGGGSSYNEQFFGPGTRLTVL.

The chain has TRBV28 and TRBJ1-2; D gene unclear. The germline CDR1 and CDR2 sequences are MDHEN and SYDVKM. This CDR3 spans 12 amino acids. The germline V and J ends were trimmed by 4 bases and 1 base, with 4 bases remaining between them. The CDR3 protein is CASSSNNYGYTF. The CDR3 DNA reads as TGTGCCAGCAGTTCCAATAACTATGGCTACACCTTC.

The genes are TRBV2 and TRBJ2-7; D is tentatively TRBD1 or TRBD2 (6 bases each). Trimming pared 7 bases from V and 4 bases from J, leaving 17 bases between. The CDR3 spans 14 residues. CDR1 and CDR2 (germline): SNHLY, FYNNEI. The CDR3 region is CASTARGLGYEQYF. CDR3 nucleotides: TGTGCCAGCACCGCACGGGGGCTGGGGTACGAGCAGTACTTC.